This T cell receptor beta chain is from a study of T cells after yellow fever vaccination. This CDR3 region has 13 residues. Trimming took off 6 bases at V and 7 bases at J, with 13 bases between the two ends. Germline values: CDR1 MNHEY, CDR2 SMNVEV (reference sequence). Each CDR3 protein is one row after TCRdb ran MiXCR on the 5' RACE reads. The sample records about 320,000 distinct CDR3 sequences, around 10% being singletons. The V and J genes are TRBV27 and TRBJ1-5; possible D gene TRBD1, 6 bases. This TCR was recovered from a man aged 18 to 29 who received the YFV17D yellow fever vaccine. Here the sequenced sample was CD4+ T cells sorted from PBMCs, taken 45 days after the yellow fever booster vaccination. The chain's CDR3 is CASRGRGAQPQHF. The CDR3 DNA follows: TGTGCCAGCAGGGGTAGGGGGGCCCAGCCCCAGCATTTT.